In its sample, the clone carrying this T cell receptor (beta chain) was seen a few times. Antigen specificity is unknown. The PCR had 60 Vbeta and 13 Jbeta primers. Some clones are missing from TCRdb's copy, which holds only in-frame ones; the method was immunoSEQ multiplex PCR. The sample has about 140,000 clones; 80% are singletons. V was cut by 4 bases and J by 0 bases, with 19 bases left in between. The CDR3 sequence is 17 residues long. The V gene's germline CDR1 is SEHNR and CDR2 FQNEAQ (reference sequence). The sample originates from a study of cytomegalovirus exposure and HLA in healthy donors. The study's findings and limits: The study had only CMV serostatus as immune exposure information. The authors listed 150 to 200 TCR beta chains as cytomegalovirus-associated. Through in vitro validation, three CMV-associated chains were shown to be specific for CMV antigens.

The genes are TRBV7-9 and TRBJ2-7, with TRBD2 as a possible D gene (6 bases). The TCR comes from a woman aged 40 to 50 in good health and CMV-seronegative. Material: PBMCs. The CDR3 loop is CASSSQLAGKLSYEQYF. CDR3 bases: TGTGCCAGCAGCTCCCAATTGGCGGGGAAACTCTCCTACGAGCAGTACTTC. The variable domain in full, with the rest retrieved from reference TRBV7-9 and TRBJ2-7, is DTGVSQNPRHKITKRGQNVTFRCDPISEHNRLYWYRQTLGQGPEFLTYFQNEAQLEKSRLLSDRFSAERPKGSFSTLEIQRTEQGDSAMYLCASSSQLAGKLSYEQYFGPGTRLTVT.